The rows below give T cell receptor beta chains drawn from one sample of a study of blood T cell repertoires in COVID-19. The protocol was immunoSEQ multiplex PCR, while the TCRdb copy is restricted to in-frame clones and leaves out a portion. The data show about 78,000 clones, roughly 86% seen once. The sample was peripheral blood. These TCRs come from a middle-aged man with active or convalescent COVID-19. CDR3s include the opening cysteine and the closing phenylalanine or tryptophan. A D gene is named only where the DNA matches it firmly. Clone size is shown for a subset of rows, as once, few, many or a class of expanded clone.

clone size: -; D gene: TRBD1; V gene: TRBV5-1; J gene: TRBJ1-1; CDR3 protein: CASSIGTANTEAFF; CDR3 DNA: TGCGCCAGCAGCATAGGGACAGCGAACACTGAAGCTTTCTTT
clone size: few; D gene: TRBD2; V gene: TRBV3-1/TRBV3-2; J gene: TRBJ2-1; CDR3 protein: CASSPRTSGVTYNEQFF; CDR3 DNA: TGTGCCAGCAGCCCCCGGACTAGCGGGGTAACCTACAATGAGCAGTTCTTC
clone size: -; D gene: -; V gene: TRBV7-9; J gene: TRBJ1-1; CDR3 protein: CASSFSTVASTEAFF; CDR3 DNA: TGTGCCAGCAGCTTCTCGACAGTAGCATCCACTGAAGCTTTCTTT
clone size: -; D gene: TRBD1; V gene: TRBV25-1; J gene: TRBJ1-2; CDR3 protein: CASRGVGTGEGYTF; CDR3 DNA: TGTGCCAGCAGGGGCGTTGGGACAGGGGAAGGCTACACCTTC
clone size: -; D gene: TRBD1; V gene: TRBV5-1; J gene: TRBJ1-1; CDR3 protein: CASRGQLNTEAFF; CDR3 DNA: TGCGCCAGCAGGGGACAGCTGAACACTGAAGCTTTCTTT
clone size: -; D gene: TRBD1; V gene: TRBV3-1/TRBV3-2; J gene: TRBJ1-1; CDR3 protein: CASSQEGTGVNTEAFF; CDR3 DNA: TGTGCCAGCAGCCAAGAAGGGACAGGCGTGAACACTGAAGCTTTCTTT
clone size: -; D gene: -; V gene: TRBV19; J gene: TRBJ2-3; CDR3 protein: CASSIRTGDTQYF; CDR3 DNA: TGTGCCAGTAGTATCCGGACTGGAGATACGCAGTATTTT
clone size: -; D gene: -; V gene: TRBV15; J gene: TRBJ2-3; CDR3 protein: CATSRGATDTQYF; CDR3 DNA: TGTGCCACCAGCAGAGGCGCCACAGATACGCAGTATTTT
clone size: -; D gene: -; V gene: TRBV21-1; J gene: TRBJ1-3; CDR3 protein: CASSKEGADGPGNTIYF; CDR3 DNA: TGTGCCAGCAGCAAAGAGGGGGCAGACGGCCCTGGAAACACCATATATTTT
clone size: -; D gene: TRBD1; V gene: TRBV10-2; J gene: TRBJ2-2; CDR3 protein: CASKTGTGSTGELFF; CDR3 DNA: TGCGCCAGCAAGACCGGGACAGGGAGCACCGGGGAGCTGTTTTTT
clone size: once; D gene: TRBD1; V gene: TRBV27; J gene: TRBJ2-7; CDR3 protein: CASSLESRGPYEQYF; CDR3 DNA: TGTGCCAGCAGTTTAGAGTCCAGGGGGCCCTACGAGCAGTACTTC
clone size: -; D gene: TRBD1; V gene: TRBV28; J gene: TRBJ1-1; CDR3 protein: CASSRDRGWTEAFF; CDR3 DNA: TGTGCCAGCAGTCGCGACAGGGGGTGGACTGAAGCTTTCTTT
clone size: -; D gene: TRBD1; V gene: TRBV24-1; J gene: TRBJ2-1; CDR3 protein: CATSDTPAGTGMGYEQFF; CDR3 DNA: TGTGCCACCAGTGACACACCGGCGGGGACAGGCATGGGGTATGAGCAGTTCTTC
clone size: once; D gene: -; V gene: TRBV4-2; J gene: TRBJ1-2; CDR3 protein: CASTPRSPGANYGYTF; CDR3 DNA: TGTGCCAGCACACCCAGGTCGCCGGGGGCTAACTATGGCTACACCTTC
clone size: once; D gene: -; V gene: TRBV7-2; J gene: TRBJ2-3; CDR3 protein: CASSLMTTSHTQYF; CDR3 DNA: TGTGCCAGCAGCTTAATGACTACCTCTCATACGCAGTATTTT
clone size: -; D gene: -; V gene: TRBV30; J gene: TRBJ1-3; CDR3 protein: CAWSPQGYTIYF; CDR3 DNA: TGTGCCTGGAGTCCCCAGGGTTACACCATATATTTT
clone size: -; D gene: TRBD1; V gene: TRBV19; J gene: TRBJ1-5; CDR3 protein: CASIGRGDQPQHF; CDR3 DNA: TGTGCCAGTATTGGCAGGGGGGACCAGCCCCAGCATTTT
clone size: -; D gene: -; V gene: TRBV27; J gene: TRBJ1-1; CDR3 protein: CASSRPRSGGTEAFF; CDR3 DNA: TGTGCCAGCAGCCGGCCTCGATCAGGCGGGACTGAAGCTTTCTTT
clone size: -; D gene: TRBD1; V gene: TRBV27; J gene: TRBJ1-6; CDR3 protein: CASRVGQFNSPLHF; CDR3 DNA: TGTGCCAGCAGGGTGGGACAGTTCAATTCACCCCTCCACTTT
clone size: -; D gene: -; V gene: TRBV9; J gene: TRBJ1-3; CDR3 protein: CASSVRGSSGNTIYF; CDR3 DNA: TGTGCCAGCTCCGTGAGGGGGAGCTCTGGAAACACCATATATTTT
clone size: -; D gene: -; V gene: TRBV3-1/TRBV3-2; J gene: TRBJ2-5; CDR3 protein: CASSQGEWETQYF; CDR3 DNA: TGTGCCAGCAGCCAAGGAGAATGGGAGACCCAGTACTTC
clone size: -; D gene: -; V gene: TRBV29-1; J gene: TRBJ1-5; CDR3 protein: CSVGGDQPQHF; CDR3 DNA: TGCAGCGTTGGGGGGGATCAGCCCCAGCATTTT
clone size: -; D gene: -; V gene: TRBV6-5; J gene: TRBJ1-6; CDR3 protein: CASSYSGSSYNSPLHF; CDR3 DNA: TGTGCCAGCAGTTACTCTGGGAGCTCCTATAATTCACCCCTCCACTTT
clone size: -; D gene: TRBD1; V gene: TRBV28; J gene: TRBJ2-3; CDR3 protein: CASHDRATDTQYF; CDR3 DNA: TGTGCCAGCCACGACAGGGCCACAGATACGCAGTATTTT
clone size: -; D gene: TRBD1; V gene: TRBV24-1; J gene: TRBJ2-7; CDR3 protein: CATGGQGGYEQYF; CDR3 DNA: TGTGCCACCGGCGGACAGGGGGGTTACGAGCAGTACTTC
clone size: -; D gene: -; V gene: TRBV14; J gene: TRBJ2-3; CDR3 protein: CASSQGGTDTQYF; CDR3 DNA: TGTGCCAGCAGCCAAGGTGGCACGGATACGCAGTATTTT
clone size: -; D gene: TRBD1; V gene: TRBV5-4; J gene: TRBJ2-5; CDR3 protein: CASSTGQNGETQYF; CDR3 DNA: TGTGCCAGCAGCACGGGACAGAACGGAGAGACCCAGTACTTC
clone size: few; D gene: -; V gene: TRBV7-6; J gene: TRBJ2-5; CDR3 protein: CASSLGRGSSETQYF; CDR3 DNA: TGTGCCAGCAGCTTAGGTCGGGGTTCATCGGAGACCCAGTACTTC
clone size: -; D gene: -; V gene: TRBV28; J gene: TRBJ1-4; CDR3 protein: CATTGGRATNEKLFF; CDR3 DNA: TGTGCCACGACCGGCGGGCGAGCGACTAATGAAAAACTGTTTTTT
clone size: -; D gene: TRBD2; V gene: TRBV7-9; J gene: TRBJ2-7; CDR3 protein: CASSDVSGGEQYF; CDR3 DNA: TGTGCCAGCAGCGATGTTAGCGGGGGCGAGCAGTACTTC
clone size: -; D gene: TRBD1; V gene: TRBV5-4; J gene: TRBJ1-2; CDR3 protein: CASSRQGPDYGYTF; CDR3 DNA: TGTGCCAGCAGCCGACAGGGGCCAGATTATGGCTACACCTTC
clone size: -; D gene: -; V gene: TRBV2; J gene: TRBJ1-5; CDR3 protein: CASSEGSQGNQPQHF; CDR3 DNA: TGTGCCAGCAGTGAAGGGTCCCAGGGGAACCAGCCCCAGCATTTT
clone size: -; D gene: TRBD1; V gene: TRBV6-5; J gene: TRBJ2-2; CDR3 protein: CASHRGTGELFF; CDR3 DNA: TGTGCCAGCCACAGGGGAACCGGGGAGCTGTTTTTT
clone size: -; D gene: TRBD1; V gene: TRBV10-3; J gene: TRBJ2-3; CDR3 protein: CAIRDTGGSGDTQYF; CDR3 DNA: TGTGCCATCAGGGACACAGGGGGCTCGGGCGATACGCAGTATTTT
clone size: -; D gene: TRBD2; V gene: TRBV9; J gene: TRBJ2-1; CDR3 protein: CASSVERTGLDNEQFF; CDR3 DNA: TGTGCCAGCAGCGTAGAGAGGACCGGACTAGACAATGAGCAGTTCTTC
clone size: -; D gene: -; V gene: TRBV6-6; J gene: TRBJ1-3; CDR3 protein: CASSYSQTGNTIYF; CDR3 DNA: TGTGCCAGCAGTTATTCGCAGACTGGAAACACCATATATTTT
clone size: once; D gene: -; V gene: TRBV6-2/TRBV6-3; J gene: TRBJ2-1; CDR3 protein: CASSYSIQGTNEQFF; CDR3 DNA: TGTGCCAGCAGTTACTCGATTCAGGGGACGAATGAGCAGTTCTTC
clone size: -; D gene: -; V gene: TRBV30; J gene: TRBJ1-2; CDR3 protein: CAWSVLDRSYGYTF; CDR3 DNA: TGTGCCTGGAGTGTACTTGACAGGTCATATGGCTACACCTTC
clone size: -; D gene: -; V gene: TRBV11-2; J gene: TRBJ2-1; CDR3 protein: CASSVDYPYNEQFF; CDR3 DNA: TGTGCCAGCAGCGTGGACTATCCCTACAATGAGCAGTTCTTC
clone size: -; D gene: TRBD1; V gene: TRBV28; J gene: TRBJ2-5; CDR3 protein: CAIRDRDQETQYF; CDR3 DNA: TGTGCCATACGGGACAGGGATCAAGAGACCCAGTACTTC
clone size: -; D gene: -; V gene: TRBV5-1; J gene: TRBJ2-3; CDR3 protein: CASSLDMAAPISTDTQYF; CDR3 DNA: TGCGCCAGCAGCTTGGACATGGCCGCCCCGATAAGCACAGATACGCAGTATTTT
clone size: -; D gene: TRBD2; V gene: TRBV24-1; J gene: TRBJ2-7; CDR3 protein: CATSDPARGEAEQYF; CDR3 DNA: TGTGCCACCAGTGACCCAGCGCGGGGGGAAGCCGAGCAGTACTTC
clone size: -; D gene: TRBD1; V gene: TRBV7-2; J gene: TRBJ1-1; CDR3 protein: CASSPKGQGVTEAFF; CDR3 DNA: TGTGCCAGCAGCCCCAAAGGGCAGGGGGTCACTGAAGCTTTCTTT
clone size: -; D gene: TRBD1; V gene: TRBV5-1; J gene: TRBJ1-6; CDR3 protein: CASSSGTGVSNSPLHF; CDR3 DNA: TGCGCCAGCAGCTCAGGGACAGGGGTCTCTAATTCACCCCTCCACTTT
clone size: -; D gene: -; V gene: TRBV5-5; J gene: TRBJ2-3; CDR3 protein: CASSHGQTTDTQYF; CDR3 DNA: TGTGCCAGCAGCCACGGACAGACCACAGATACGCAGTATTTT
clone size: -; D gene: TRBD1; V gene: TRBV10-1; J gene: TRBJ1-2; CDR3 protein: CASSESGGDGYTF; CDR3 DNA: TGCGCCAGCAGTGAGTCAGGGGGCGATGGCTACACCTTC
clone size: -; D gene: -; V gene: TRBV19; J gene: TRBJ2-3; CDR3 protein: CASSRQQQDTQYF; CDR3 DNA: TGTGCCAGTAGTAGGCAGCAACAGGATACGCAGTATTTT
clone size: -; D gene: -; V gene: TRBV3-1/TRBV3-2; J gene: TRBJ1-3; CDR3 protein: CASSQFTGSGNTIYF; CDR3 DNA: TGTGCCAGCAGCCAATTCACGGGATCTGGAAACACCATATATTTT
clone size: -; D gene: TRBD1; V gene: TRBV11-2; J gene: TRBJ1-4; CDR3 protein: CASRGTGPALNEKLFF; CDR3 DNA: TGTGCCAGCAGGGGGACAGGGCCCGCCCTTAATGAAAAACTGTTTTTT
clone size: -; D gene: -; V gene: TRBV11-2; J gene: TRBJ2-3; CDR3 protein: CASSLDMVLARTDTQYF; CDR3 DNA: TGTGCCAGCAGCTTAGATATGGTACTAGCTCGCACAGATACGCAGTATTTT
clone size: -; D gene: -; V gene: TRBV29-1; J gene: TRBJ2-6; CDR3 protein: CSVVDNSGANVLTF; CDR3 DNA: TGCAGCGTTGTGGACAACTCTGGGGCCAACGTCCTGACTTTC
clone size: once; D gene: -; V gene: TRBV12-3/TRBV12-4; J gene: TRBJ1-4; CDR3 protein: CASSSGEKLFF; CDR3 DNA: TGTGCCAGCAGTTCCGGTGAAAAACTGTTTTTT
clone size: -; D gene: -; V gene: TRBV9; J gene: TRBJ2-2; CDR3 protein: CASSEGHVTGELFF; CDR3 DNA: TGTGCCAGCAGCGAGGGACACGTCACCGGGGAGCTGTTTTTT
clone size: -; D gene: TRBD2; V gene: TRBV6-2/TRBV6-3; J gene: TRBJ2-5; CDR3 protein: CASSSGLALQETQYF; CDR3 DNA: TGTGCCAGCAGTTCGGGACTAGCGCTCCAAGAGACCCAGTACTTC
clone size: -; D gene: TRBD1; V gene: TRBV28; J gene: TRBJ1-1; CDR3 protein: CASSPLLQGLMAFF; CDR3 DNA: TGTGCCAGCAGCCCCCTTCTACAGGGGTTAATGGCTTTCTTT